The 7 T cell receptor beta chains listed next were all sequenced from one sample in a study of shared clonotypes between healthy human individuals. The table came from immunoSEQ multiplex PCR; TCRdb's copy has only in-frame clones and leaves some out. The data hold a few million clones, with approximately 94% observed a single time. The sequencing sample was made of naive CD4+ T cells sorted from blood. Subset meaning: CD45RA+ positively selected. These TCRs come from a man between 18 and 29 years old in good health.

The chain recombines TRBV27 with TRBJ2-3; 9 bases map to TRBD2. J lost 6 bases, V lost 5 bases, and 9 bases had no gene match. CDR3 length equals 15 residues. Germline-derived CDR1 and CDR2 are MNHEY and SMNVEV (reference sequence). CDR3 amino acids: CASSPLSGGGDTQYF. DNA of the CDR3: TGTGCCAGCAGTCCACTTAGCGGGGGCGGGGATACGCAGTATTTT.

This clone was seen just once. At the DNA level, this CDR3 is encoded by other sequences in the same sample as well. The chain employs TRBV5-4 and TRBJ1-2; D uncertain. Trimming left V 4 bases short and J 2 bases short, with 9 bases between. The V gene's germline CDR1 is SGHNT and CDR2 YYREEE (reference sequence). The CDR3 spans 13 residues. Written as DNA, the CDR3 is TGTGCCAGCAGCCCCGATTTGAACTATGGCTACACCTTC. Its protein product is CASSPDLNYGYTF.

The chain couples TRBV4-1 to TRBJ1-6, with 8 nucleotides matching TRBD1. The CDR3 spans 13 residues. J was trimmed by 11 bases and V by 5 bases; bases with no gene match: 5. Germline V CDR1 and CDR2: MGHRA, YSYEKL. CDR3 region: CASSTDRVAPLHF. CDR3 coding DNA: TGCGCCAGCAGCACGGACAGGGTGGCACCCCTCCACTTT.

This clone was recorded once. The rearrangement links TRBV28 to TRBJ1-4, with TRBD1 identical over 7 bases. The V gene end was trimmed by 2 bases and the J gene end by 5 bases; junction bases not matched to a gene: 5. Germline V gene lookup returns CDR1 MDHEN and CDR2 SYDVKM. This CDR3 region has 15 residues. CDR3 protein: CASSLNRGKNEKLFF. The CDR3 DNA sequence: TGTGCCAGCAGTTTAAACAGGGGAAAGAATGAAAAACTGTTTTTT.

Details on this clone: Other DNA sequences in this specimen translate into the identical CDR3. The genes are TRBV11-3 and TRBJ2-1; D gene unclear. The germline V and J ends were trimmed by 5 bases and 1 base, with 3 bases remaining between them. Germline CDR1 is SGHNT and CDR2 is YENEEA. CDR3 length: 12 residues. The CDR3 region is CASSLSYNEQFF. The CDR3 DNA reads as TGTGCCAGCAGCCTATCCTACAATGAGCAGTTCTTC.

This clone was observed a single time. The V call is TRBV29-1, the J call TRBJ1-2, with D perhaps TRBD1 (5 bases). Germline-derived CDR1 and CDR2 are SQVTM and ANQGSEA. V lost 7 bases and J lost 8, with 14 bases in between. CDR3 length equals 11 residues. Here the CDR3 DNA reads TGCAGCGCGGTCCGGGGGGAGGGCTACACCTTC. Its translation is CSAVRGEGYTF.

About this clone: The same CDR3 arises from other DNA sequences in this sample as well. V gene TRBV7-3 combines with J gene TRBJ2-2; D might be TRBD1 or TRBD2, each matching 5 bases. Trimming removed 2 bases from V and 2 bases from J, with 9 bases in between. Germline CDR1 and CDR2: SGHTA and FQGTGA. The CDR3 has 15 residues. CDR3: CASSLQGPNTGELFF. CDR3 bases: TGTGCCAGCAGCTTACAGGGACCTAACACCGGGGAGCTGTTTTTT.